The 22 T cell receptor beta chains reported below all come from one sample, sequenced in a study of cytomegalovirus exposure and HLA in healthy donors. A multiplex PCR was run with 60 Vbeta primers and 13 Jbeta primers. This table comes from immunoSEQ multiplex PCR, and its TCRdb copy is limited to in-frame clones, with some not included. The data show 150,000 or so clones, just under 80% seen once. Sequencing was carried out using PBMCs. The receptor set was obtained from a woman in her 50s in good health and CMV-seropositive.

V and J are TRBV7-8 and TRBJ2-3, with D perhaps matching TRBD2 (6 bases). V lost 1 base, J lost 1 base, and 12 bases lay in between. Germline CDR1 is SGHVS and CDR2 is FQNEAQ. This CDR3 is 16 amino acids long. As DNA, the CDR3 is TGTGCCAGCAGCTTAGAAGGGCGGGAAGGCACAGATACGCAGTATTTT. This encodes CASSLEGREGTDTQYF.

The V gene is TRBV7-8, the J gene TRBJ1-1; D is perhaps TRBD1 (6 bases). With 2 bases removed from V and 2 bases from J, the gap between germline ends came to 12 bases. Germline assignment: CDR1 SGHVS and CDR2 FQNEAQ. The CDR3 is 15 residues long. This chain's CDR3 is CASSLSGQRNTEAFF. CDR3 coding DNA: TGTGCCAGCAGCTTAAGCGGACAGAGAAACACTGAAGCTTTCTTT.

V is TRBV18 and J is TRBJ1-1; the D is unclear. Trimming shortened V by 1 base and J by 8 bases, and 11 bases separated the two germline ends. Germline V gene sequence: CDR1 KGHSH, CDR2 LQKENI. This CDR3 contains 13 residues. CDR3 sequence: CASSPLQDAEAFF. Written as DNA, the CDR3 is TGTGCCAGCTCACCACTCCAGGATGCCGAAGCTTTCTTT.

This chain joins TRBV5-4 and TRBJ1-2, with 8 positions matching TRBD1. Germline loops: CDR1 SGHNT, CDR2 YYREEE (reference sequence). With V trimmed by 0 bases and J by 0 bases, 1 base remained unmatched. This CDR3 contains 15 residues. CDR3: CASSLAGQANYGYTF. CDR3 in DNA: TGTGCCAGCAGCTTGGCGGGACAGGCTAACTATGGCTACACCTTC.

This clone was recorded once. As DNA, the CDR3 is TGTGCCAGCAGCTTTCTAGCGGCCGGGACTACGCAGTATTTT. Translated, it gives CASSFLAAGTTQYF. V and J are TRBV5-6 and TRBJ2-3, with 7 bases that match TRBD2. The length of the CDR3 is 14 residues. CDR1 and CDR2 from the germline V gene are SGHDT and YYEEEE. Losses at the gene ends were 2 bases for V and 8 bases for J; bases not matched to a gene: 8.

The J gene is TRBJ1-1, the V gene TRBV2; a weak D match, TRBD1 (5 bases). The ends were cut back, 4 bases at V and 4 bases at J, with 10 bases in the middle. Germline V gene data show CDR1 as SNHLY and CDR2 as FYNNEI. The CDR3 spans 13 residues. CDR3 residues: CASSVSRGTEAFF. DNA of the CDR3: TGTGCCAGCAGTGTCAGTAGGGGCACTGAAGCTTTCTTT. The full variable domain, with the rest looked up from reference TRBV2 and TRBJ1-1, is EPEVTQTPSHQVTQMGQEVILRCVPISNHLYFYWYRQILGQKVEFLVSFYNNEISEKSEIFDDQFSVERPDGSNFTLKIRSTKLEDSAMYFCASSVSRGTEAFFGQGTRLTVV.

This chain joins TRBV30 and TRBJ1-6; 10 nucleotides align to TRBD1. The J segment lost 14 bases and the V segment lost 1 base, leaving 11 bases of the junction unmatched. CDR3 size: 15 residues. CDR1 is GTSNPN, CDR2 SVGIG, per germline (reference sequence). In DNA form, the CDR3 reads TGTGCCTGGAGTGACCCGGGACAGGGGTTAATGTCCCTCCACTTT. Amino acid sequence: CAWSDPGQGLMSLHF.

This chain uses TRBV6-5 with TRBJ1-5; the match to TRBD1 covers 7 bases. The trim removed 5 bases at V and 6 bases at J, leaving 10 bases unmatched. Per germline, CDR1 MNHEY and CDR2 SVGAGI. CDR3 length: 15 amino acids. In nucleotides, the CDR3 is TGTGCCAGCAGTCGACAGGGTGGGGTGAGTCAGCCCCAGCATTTT. Translated, it gives CASSRQGGVSQPQHF.

The chain combines TRBV6-5 with TRBJ2-5, with 7 nucleotides matching TRBD1. Germline values: CDR1 MNHEY, CDR2 SVGAGI. The CDR3 extends over 12 amino acids. V trimming: 5 bases; J trimming: 5 bases; junction bases outside the gene matches: 2. CDR3 amino acids: CASSRDSETQYF. CDR3 sequence (DNA): TGTGCCAGCAGTCGGGACAGCGAGACCCAGTACTTC.

This clone has only a few counts. The rearrangement joins TRBV11-2 to TRBJ2-7; 8 bases match TRBD2. The CDR3 loop spans 16 amino acids. The germline gives CDR1 SGHAT, CDR2 FQNNGV. V shed 5 bases and J 1 base; nucleotides not matched to a gene: 10. CDR3 DNA sequence: TGTGCCAGCAGCCGCAGCCAGCCGGGAGGGTCCTACGAGCAGTACTTC. As protein: CASSRSQPGGSYEQYF. The complete variable domain, with remaining parts taken from reference TRBV11-2 and TRBJ2-7, reads EAGVAQSPRYKIIEKRQSVAFWCNPISGHATLYWYQQILGQGPKLLIQFQNNGVVDDSQLPKDRFSAERLKGVDSTLKIQPAKLEDSAVYLCASSRSQPGGSYEQYFGPGTRLTVT.

J is TRBJ2-3 and V is TRBV5-1; TRBD2 matches 9 bases. The CDR3 is made up of 15 amino acids. The V and J ends lost 4 bases and 0 bases, in that order; junction bases with no gene match: 3. Germline-derived CDR1 and CDR2 are SGHRS and YFSETQ. The CDR3 reads CASSVTSGSTDTQYF. For the CDR3, the DNA is TGCGCCAGCAGCGTGACTAGCGGAAGCACAGATACGCAGTATTTT.

This CDR3 is CASSLDRGDEQYF. The CDR3 DNA follows: TGCGCCAGCAGCTTGGACCGGGGAGACGAGCAGTACTTC. The genes are TRBV5-1 and TRBJ2-7, with a weak D call TRBD2 (5 bases). This CDR3 has 13 residues. Germline V gene data show CDR1 as SGHRS and CDR2 as YFSETQ. V was clipped by 0 bases and J by 5 bases, with 9 bases between them.

The chain recombines TRBV6-5 with TRBJ2-7; TRBD1 agrees at 12 bases. The CDR3 is 13 residues long. Germline CDR1 and CDR2: MNHEY and SVGAGI. V gave up 8 bases and J gave up 7 bases; unmatched junction bases: 6. The CDR3 DNA follows: TGTGCCAGCTCCGGGACAGGGGGCATTGAGCAGTACTTC. Its protein product is CASSGTGGIEQYF.

The chain links TRBV11-2 to TRBJ2-1; 12 positions agree with TRBD2. The V segment lost 5 bases and the J segment 4 bases; nucleotides outside the gene matches: 9. The CDR3 runs 17 residues. CDR1 is SGHAT, CDR2 FQNNGV, per germline. CDR3 sequence: CASSPRLAGVGYNEQFF. Here the CDR3 DNA reads TGTGCCAGCAGCCCCCGACTAGCGGGAGTGGGGTACAATGAGCAGTTCTTC.

DNA for the CDR3: TGTGCCAACGGGCCCACAGGGCCGTTCTACGAGCAGTACTTC. It translates to CANGPTGPFYEQYF. The rearrangement links TRBV11-2 to TRBJ2-7; a weak D match, TRBD1 (6 bases). Germline values: CDR1 SGHAT, CDR2 FQNNGV. The CDR3 runs to 14 residues. Trimming took off 10 bases at V and 3 bases at J, with 19 bases between the two ends.

The gene calls are TRBV9 and TRBJ2-7; 8 positions match TRBD1. This CDR3 spans 14 amino acids. CDR1 SGDLS and CDR2 YYNGEE come from the germline V gene. Trimming took 3 bases from V and 2 from J; bases not matched to a gene: 4. The CDR3 DNA reads as TGTGCCAGCAGCGAGAGGACAGGGACCTACGAGCAGTACTTC. This encodes CASSERTGTYEQYF.

The V call is TRBV6-6, the J call TRBJ2-3; 9 nucleotides agree with TRBD2. V shed 6 bases and J 2 bases; nucleotides not matched to a gene: 6. CDR1 is MNHNY and CDR2 is SVGAGI in the germline V gene (reference sequence). The CDR3 runs to 15 residues. The CDR3 nucleotides are TGTGCCAGCAGAGGGCGGGAGGGCCCCACAGATACGCAGTATTTT. It encodes CASRGREGPTDTQYF.

This clone was picked up a small number of times. The genes are TRBV7-8 and TRBJ2-7; D perhaps matches TRBD1 (5 bases). V was pared by 1 base and J by 0 bases, with 13 bases between. CDR1 and CDR2 (germline): SGHVS, FQNEAQ. The CDR3 is made up of 16 amino acids. CDR3: CASSLVGLQGSYEQYF. In nucleotides, the CDR3 is TGTGCCAGCAGCTTAGTCGGCCTCCAGGGCTCCTACGAGCAGTACTTC. Together with reference TRBV7-8 and TRBJ2-7, the CDR3 gives the full variable domain: GAGVSQSPRYKVAKRGQDVALRCDPISGHVSLFWYQQALGQGPEFLTYFQNEAQLDKSGLPSDRFFAERPEGSVSTLKIQRTQQEDSAVYLCASSLVGLQGSYEQYFGPGTRLTVT.

This chain uses TRBV28 with TRBJ2-7; D not certain. The CDR3 is 12 amino acids. Germline CDR1 is MDHEN and CDR2 is SYDVKM. V lost 4 bases to trimming and J lost 9 bases, with 13 bases between them. This chain's CDR3 is CASSSYITGQYF. The CDR3 DNA reads as TGTGCCAGCAGTTCCTACATCACGGGGCAGTACTTC.

About this clone: The same CDR3 is also encoded by other DNA sequences in this sample. The genes are TRBV9 and TRBJ1-1, with a tentative D call TRBD1 (5 bases). The V gene's germline CDR1 is SGDLS and CDR2 YYNGEE. The CDR3 spans 13 residues. Trimming cost V 0 bases and J 3 bases, with 6 bases left between them. CDR3 sequence: CASSVGGDTEAFF. The CDR3 nucleotides read TGTGCCAGCAGCGTAGGGGGGGACACTGAAGCTTTCTTT. The whole variable domain, remainder taken from reference TRBV9 and TRBJ1-1, is DSGVTQTPKHLITATGQRVTLRCSPRSGDLSVYWYQQSLDQGLQFLIQYYNGEERAKGNILERFSAQQFPDLHSELNLSSLELGDSALYFCASSVGGDTEAFFGQGTRLTVV.

V gene TRBV19 combines with J gene TRBJ2-5; 7 positions match TRBD1. This CDR3 comprises 13 residues. V trimming: 4 bases; J trimming: 4 bases; junction bases outside the gene matches: 3. The germline V gene has CDR1 LNHDA and CDR2 SQIVND (reference sequence). The CDR3 coding sequence is TGTGCCAGTAGTAGAAACAGGGGAGAGACCCAGTACTTC. It encodes CASSRNRGETQYF.

The gene calls are TRBV6-5 and TRBJ2-2; D not certain. Germline CDR1 is MNHEY and CDR2 is SVGAGI. The CDR3 is 15 residues long. V dropped 0 bases and J dropped 1 base, with 6 bases sitting between them. CDR3 bases: TGTGCCAGCAGTTACTCGGGCCTGAACACCGGGGAGCTGTTTTTT. Amino acids: CASSYSGLNTGELFF.